Below, 5 T cell receptor beta chains from the same sample are listed, as sequenced in a study of cytomegalovirus exposure and HLA in healthy donors. Clones were sequenced by immunoSEQ multiplex PCR, and TCRdb holds only the in-frame ones, with some missing. This sample carries tens of thousands of clones, almost 97% of them seen once, and the ten largest clones take roughly 1.6%. Material: PBMCs. The receptor set was obtained from a man younger than 30 in good health and CMV-seropositive.

The J gene is TRBJ2-7, the V gene TRBV7-9; no definite D call. Germline V gene lookup returns CDR1 SEHNR and CDR2 FQNEAQ (reference sequence). The CDR3 loop spans 15 amino acids. V dropped 0 bases and J dropped 2 bases, with 11 bases sitting between them. CDR3 nucleotides: TGTGCCAGCAGCTTAGCGGTTGGGCTTCCCTACGAGCAGTACTTC. The encoded protein is CASSLAVGLPYEQYF.

This chain links TRBV4-1 with TRBJ2-7; D is perhaps TRBD2 (6 bases). Trimming left V 4 bases short and J 0 bases short, with 10 bases between. This CDR3 is 14 amino acids long. Per germline, CDR1 MGHRA and CDR2 YSYEKL. CDR3 nucleotide sequence: TGCGCCAGCAGCCTAGCTAGCGACTCCTACGAGCAGTACTTC. It specifies CASSLASDSYEQYF.

V gene TRBV2 combines with J gene TRBJ2-7; a weak D match, TRBD2 (5 bases). CDR3 length equals 13 residues. Looked up from germline, CDR1 is SNHLY and CDR2 is FYNNEI. The V gene lost 6 bases and the J gene lost 1 base, with 10 bases spanning the gap. The CDR3 DNA reads as TGTGCCAGCAGGAGGACGGGATCCTACGAGCAGTACTTC. It is translated as CASRRTGSYEQYF.

The V and J genes are TRBV30 and TRBJ2-5, with D possibly being TRBD2 (6 bases). The CDR3 sequence is 13 residues long. Germline values: CDR1 GTSNPN, CDR2 SVGIG (reference sequence). Trimming removed 2 bases at V and 5 bases at J, with 12 bases between. The CDR3 coding sequence is TGTGCCTGGAGTATTGGCAGCGGGGAGACCCAGTACTTC. Protein sequence: CAWSIGSGETQYF.

This sequence joins TRBV19 and TRBJ2-7; 7 nucleotides line up with TRBD1. Germline loops: CDR1 LNHDA, CDR2 SQIVND (reference sequence). The CDR3 runs to 16 residues. Trimming removed 5 bases from V and 4 bases from J; junction bases left unmatched: 14. The chain's CDR3 is CASSDAGTAKFYEQYF. The CDR3 nucleotides are TGTGCCAGTAGTGACGCCGGGACAGCTAAATTTTACGAGCAGTACTTC.